These 14 T cell receptor beta chains share one sample of origin, sequenced in a study of PD-1 blockade in mismatch repair-deficient tumors. Generated by immunoSEQ multiplex PCR, the TCRdb table keeps only in-frame clones and is missing some. The profile shows roughly 53,000 clones, 78% of them singletons. Source: peripheral blood, taken 4 weeks after starting pembrolizumab. The source is an adult with mismatch repair-deficient cancer.

This clone was picked up a small number of times. The chain combines TRBV2 with TRBJ2-1; the D is unclear. The V end was cut by 6 bases, the J end by 8 bases, with 8 bases between. The CDR3 has 11 amino acids. Germline-derived CDR1 and CDR2 are SNHLY and FYNNEI. The CDR3 DNA follows: TGTGCCAGCAGCCCTGTACATGAGCAGTTCTTC. Its protein product is CASSPVHEQFF.

This clone has just one count. This chain joins TRBV6-6 and TRBJ2-1; the D is unclear. Germline loops: CDR1 MNHNY, CDR2 SVGAGI (reference sequence). The CDR3 spans 15 residues. The V gene lost 2 bases and the J gene lost 4 bases, with 12 bases spanning the gap. The CDR3 coding sequence is TGTGCCAGCAGTTACGCCGAACAGTCTTACAATGAGCAGTTCTTC. Translating it yields CASSYAEQSYNEQFF.

V usage is TRBV7-9 and J usage is TRBJ2-5; possible D gene TRBD2, 6 bases. V was trimmed by 5 bases and J by 0 bases, leaving 13 bases between them. The CDR3 covers 15 residues. Germline V CDR1 and CDR2: SEHNR, FQNEAQ (reference sequence). CDR3 region: CASSRGTAYQETQYF. CDR3 in DNA: TGTGCCAGCAGCCGGGGGACCGCGTACCAAGAGACCCAGTACTTC.

The V gene is TRBV14, the J gene TRBJ2-7; D unresolved. The CDR3 has 13 residues. Germline V gene data show CDR1 as SGHDN and CDR2 as FVKESK. The ends were cut back, 0 bases at V and 7 bases at J, with 10 bases in the middle. CDR3 nucleotides: TGTGCCAGCAGCCAAGAGGATGGAAGGGAGCAGTACTTC. Amino acid sequence: CASSQEDGREQYF.

The CDR3 reads CASSPSGAGGSYGYTF. The CDR3 nucleotides are TGTGCCAGCTCACCATCTGGGGCAGGGGGTTCGTATGGCTACACCTTC. This chain connects TRBV18 to TRBJ1-2; TRBD1 aligns across 7 bases. The CDR3 covers 16 residues. The V gene's germline CDR1 is KGHSH and CDR2 LQKENI. V gave up 2 bases and J gave up 5 bases; unmatched junction bases: 11.

This chain connects TRBV18 to TRBJ2-1; TRBD2 matches at 7 bases. Germline V CDR1 and CDR2: KGHSH, LQKENI. The ends lost 4 bases at V and 0 bases at J; junction bases unmatched: 9. This CDR3 spans 17 amino acids. CDR3 residues: CASSLLGRGSSYNEQFF. The CDR3 region has the DNA TGTGCCAGCTCACTACTAGGGCGGGGGAGCTCCTACAATGAGCAGTTCTTC.

This chain connects TRBV5-1 to TRBJ2-7, with TRBD1 matching over 7 bases. Trimming took 7 bases from V and 0 from J; bases not matched to a gene: 4. Germline CDR1 is SGHRS and CDR2 is YFSETQ. The CDR3 is 13 residues long. CDR3 DNA: TGCGCCAGCGCCCGGGACAGCTCCTACGAGCAGTACTTC. It is translated as CASARDSSYEQYF.

This clone was observed a handful of times. J is TRBJ2-1 and V is TRBV5-6; 10 bases match TRBD2. The junction had 9 bases not matched to a gene; V was cut back by 3 bases and J by 0 bases. Germline CDR1 SGHDT, CDR2 YYEEEE. The CDR3 contains 18 residues. In DNA form, the CDR3 reads TGTGCCAGCAGCTCGAGCTCCGGGACTAGCGTCTCCTACAATGAGCAGTTCTTC. Amino acid sequence: CASSSSSGTSVSYNEQFF.

The V and J genes are TRBV5-1 and TRBJ1-2; TRBD1 agrees at 9 bases. V dropped 4 bases and J dropped 5; count of bases not matched to a gene: 6. This CDR3 contains 14 residues. CDR1 SGHRS and CDR2 YFSETQ come from the germline V gene. CDR3 DNA sequence: TGCGCCAGCAGCGTAGGGACAGGGCGTTATGGCTACACCTTC. Its translation: CASSVGTGRYGYTF.

A single count supports this clone. The chain couples TRBV6-1 to TRBJ1-2, with a possible D match to TRBD1 (5 bases). The germline V gene encodes CDR1 MNHNS and CDR2 SASEGT. Trimming stripped 2 bases from V and 1 base from J, with 17 bases between. This CDR3 spans 17 amino acids. The CDR3 spells CASSEFTTARYNYGYTF. CDR3 bases: TGTGCCAGCAGTGAATTCACGACAGCGAGATATAACTATGGCTACACCTTC.

The chain couples TRBV14 to TRBJ2-1; a possible D gene is TRBD2 (5 bases). Trimming pared 1 base from V and 9 bases from J, leaving 16 bases between. CDR3 size: 15 residues. CDR1 is SGHDN, CDR2 FVKESK, per germline. In DNA form, the CDR3 reads TGTGCCAGCAGCCAAGTTGGGAGAGCTTCGGGTGAGCAGTTCTTC. Its translation is CASSQVGRASGEQFF.

In this sample, this clone turned up a few times. The chain is built from TRBV4-1 and TRBJ1-5; D not resolved. Germline CDR1 and CDR2: MGHRA and YSYEKL. This CDR3 comprises 13 residues. V was pared by 0 bases and J by 2 bases, with 2 bases between. The CDR3 DNA reads as TGCGCCAGCAGCCAAGATGGCAATCAGCCCCAGCATTTT. Translating it yields CASSQDGNQPQHF.

The V gene is TRBV27, the J gene TRBJ2-1, with 11 bases matching TRBD2. J lost 4 bases, V lost 4 bases, and 3 bases had no gene match. Germline V CDR1 and CDR2: MNHEY, SMNVEV (reference sequence). The CDR3 has 15 residues. The CDR3 DNA reads TGTGCCAGCAGTTCACTAGCGGGAGCGTACAATGAGCAGTTCTTC. Its translation: CASSSLAGAYNEQFF.

The gene calls are TRBV4-3 and TRBJ2-1; tentative D call: TRBD2 (5 bases). Trimming stripped 2 bases from V and 10 bases from J, with 15 bases between. Germline CDR1 LGHNA, CDR2 YSLEER. The CDR3 has 14 residues. The CDR3 here is CASSQSSSTPEQFF. DNA for the CDR3: TGCGCCAGCAGCCAATCCTCTAGCACCCCAGAGCAGTTCTTC.